The entry that follows covers one T cell receptor beta chain sequence. This clonotype was picked up a small number of times. Its specific antigen is unknown. Per-nucleotide qualities are absent, and no much larger clonotype sits a single base away. This entry belongs to a study of identical twins (dated by TCRdb to about 2016). Broadly, across the study: To test whether fetal clonotypes persist, the study used deep sequencing on TCR alpha and beta repertoires from monozygotic twins, unrelated adults of various ages, and cord blood. To rule out contamination, replicate twin experiments were performed at different times with different library preparation protocols.

V drops 6 bases and J drops 5 bases, leaving 18 bases in between. The CDR3 measures 15 amino acids from cysteine to phenylalanine. Just CDR3 DNA is preserved here, 45 bases in frame from base 1. General findings and caveats noted by the study authors: Because the same donors could not be followed over many years, the conclusions relied on cross-sectional statistical analysis. Invariant T cells such as MAIT and iNKT could partly confound zero-insertion analyses, though diverse VJ usage argued against this for most clonotypes. Abundant cord blood beta clonotypes had fewer insertions, young adult naive repertoires showed a similar but weaker trend, and memory repertoires showed no such trend. In monozygotic twins, out-of-frame TCR alpha sharing was systematically underestimated by recombination models, although the models agreed with sharing between unrelated individuals. A weaker excess of twin sharing was found in beta out-of-frame sequences because the signal-to-noise ratio was lowered by fewer shared sequences. Compared with coincidental sharing between unrelated individuals, out-of-frame TCR alpha sequences shared between twins showed an excess of sequences with low generation probability.

Receptors were amplified or captured by 5' RACE. The sequencer was an Illumina HiSeq 2000. Template switching added a universal primer binding site, and the final cDNA carried a unique molecular identifier that allowed TCR cDNA molecules to be counted accurately. Specific primers in the conserved constant-segment region were used to synthesize first-strand cDNA for TCR alpha and beta chains. To control for contamination, every cDNA library carried two barcodes: a SMART-Mk sample barcode plus Illumina barcodes. TruSeq adapter sequences along with Illumina sample barcodes were introduced in two successive PCR steps. TCR alpha and beta cDNA libraries were sequenced on the Illumina HiSeq platform with custom primers. For the original study's pipeline: MiGEC processed the raw reads to extract unique molecular identifiers, while MiXCR was used to determine the CDR3 positions. Recombination models were inferred per individual with the repgenHMM and IGoR tools using an EM algorithm. The analysis of shared clonotypes was done with the tcR package in R, with sharing normalized by the product of cloneset sizes. Out-of-frame nonproductive sequences were analyzed to study raw recombination free of thymic and clonal selection effects. TCRdb reran the public reads through fastp at Q25 and MiXCR, keeping productive beta chains. Rows with a matching CDR3 protein are joined into one entry that keeps the most common DNA and genes. What appears here as the V and J calls and clone size reflects TCRdb's work, not the paper's. The sample table contains approximately 550,000 distinct CDR3 sequences; only one count was recorded for 20% to 25% of them. The ten largest clonotypes hold around 0.5% of the sample.

All donors were healthy Caucasians. Three pairs of female monozygotic twins, all aged about 18 to 30 years, made up the twin cohort. Positive isolation kits from Invitrogen were used to isolate CD4+ and CD8+ T cell populations. Separately, the same data were catalogued under a study of yellow fever vaccine responses in identical twins. Drawing on the second study: The authors reported that the T cell response to vaccination in identical twins appeared partly convergent and partly personalized. In identical twins, the study followed T cell clones that responded to the vaccine with precision.

The sequenced sample was CD4+ T cells sorted from blood. This sequence originates from a woman in her late teens or twenties in good health. The chain is made from TRBV12-3 or TRBV12-4 and TRBJ2-3; the D gene remains uncertain. CDR3 sequence: CASSLRQRNIDTQYF. The sequenced DNA is TGTGCCAGCAGCCTTAGGCAGCGTAACATAGATACGCAGTATTTT.